Below are 24 T cell receptor beta chains sequenced from a single sample in a study of blood T cell repertoires in COVID-19. Here immunoSEQ multiplex PCR was the method, and the copy in TCRdb shows in-frame clones only, minus some. Here the sample spans some 100,000 clones, about 86% being singletons. The material sequenced was peripheral blood. All receptors derive from a woman in her 70s with acute or convalescent COVID-19.

This clone showed up just once. The chain combines TRBV18 with TRBJ2-7, with D possibly matching TRBD1 (6 bases). The germline V and J ends were trimmed by 0 bases and 3 bases, with 12 bases remaining between them. The CDR3 is 15 amino acids. CDR1 and CDR2 from the germline V gene are KGHSH and LQKENI. The CDR3: CASSPPRTDLYEQYF. For the CDR3, the DNA is TGTGCCAGCTCACCACCTAGGACAGACCTCTACGAGCAGTACTTC. Full variable domain (outside the CDR3, taken from reference TRBV18 and TRBJ2-7): NAGVMQNPRHLVRRRGQEARLRCSPMKGHSHVYWYRQLPEEGLKFMVYLQKENIIDESGMPKERFSAEFPKEGPSILRIQQVVRGDSAAYFCASSPPRTDLYEQYFGPGTRLTVT.

The gene calls are TRBV28 and TRBJ2-1; 7 bases are shared with TRBD2. This CDR3 comprises 15 residues. Germline loops: CDR1 MDHEN, CDR2 SYDVKM. Unmatched junction bases numbered 5, after V lost 6 bases and J lost 0 bases. The CDR3 sequence: CASRRGVSSYNEQFF. CDR3 DNA: TGTGCCAGCAGACGGGGGGTATCCTCCTACAATGAGCAGTTCTTC.

The chain combines TRBV20-1 with TRBJ2-1; tentatively, D is TRBD1 (5 bases). V shed 6 bases and J shed 8 bases, with 11 bases lying between them. The CDR3 contains 11 residues. The germline gives CDR1 DFQATT, CDR2 SNEGSKA (reference sequence). The CDR3 protein is CSARQFHEQFF. The CDR3 coding sequence is TGCAGTGCAAGACAGTTCCATGAGCAGTTCTTC.

CDR3 sequence: CASAPGAGGWTGELFF. For the CDR3, the DNA is TGTGCCAGCGCCCCCGGTGCGGGAGGGTGGACCGGGGAGCTGTTTTTT. The V gene is TRBV27, the J gene TRBJ2-2; 9 nucleotides match TRBD2. The CDR3 spans 16 residues. Germline assignment: CDR1 MNHEY and CDR2 SMNVEV (reference sequence). V dropped 8 bases and J dropped 5; count of bases not matched to a gene: 12.

The chain uses TRBV30 and TRBJ2-7, with 9 bases aligning to TRBD1. The CDR3 has 14 amino acids. Germline CDR1 GTSNPN, CDR2 SVGIG (reference sequence). Germline trimming cut 0 bases from V and 2 bases from J; bases unmatched to any gene: 2. CDR3 loop: CAWSVGQGPYEQYF. For the CDR3, the DNA is TGTGCCTGGAGTGTAGGACAGGGGCCCTACGAGCAGTACTTC.

This chain uses TRBV3-1 (or the pseudogene TRBV3-2) with TRBJ2-2; D remains unclear. The CDR3 consists of 15 residues. The germline CDR1 and CDR2 sequences are LGHDT and YNNKEL (reference sequence). Trimming removed 5 bases at V and 1 base at J, with 11 bases between. CDR3 DNA sequence: TGTGCCAGCAGCTTGGGCCTCCTGAACACCGGGGAGCTGTTTTTT. It is translated as CASSLGLLNTGELFF.

The chain employs TRBV7-9 and TRBJ2-5, with D possibly matching TRBD2 (6 bases). CDR3 length: 13 amino acids. Germline CDR1 SEHNR, CDR2 FQNEAQ (reference sequence). Trimming took 2 bases from V and 3 from J, leaving 7 bases between them. CDR3 residues: CASSLPGEETQYF. In DNA form, the CDR3 reads TGTGCCAGCAGCTTACCGGGAGAAGAGACCCAGTACTTC. Combining the CDR3 with reference TRBV7-9 and TRBJ2-5 gives the whole variable domain DTGVSQNPRHKITKRGQNVTFRCDPISEHNRLYWYRQTLGQGPEFLTYFQNEAQLEKSRLLSDRFSAERPKGSFSTLEIQRTEQGDSAMYLCASSLPGEETQYFGPGTRLLVL.

The CDR3 sequence is CASSRDRAPLHF. In DNA form, the CDR3 reads TGTGCCAGTAGTAGGGACAGGGCGCCCCTCCACTTT. The J gene is TRBJ1-6, the V gene TRBV19; 9 bases map to TRBD1. Germline values: CDR1 LNHDA, CDR2 SQIVND (reference sequence). Germline trimming cut 4 bases from V and 13 bases from J; bases unmatched to any gene: 2. The CDR3 runs to 12 residues.

This rearrangement joins TRBV18 to TRBJ2-3, with 9 bases matching TRBD2. CDR1 is KGHSH and CDR2 is LQKENI in the germline V gene. This CDR3 contains 17 residues. J gave up 3 bases and V 0 bases, and 7 bases lay outside the gene matches. CDR3 protein: CASSPPWAGGPTDTQYF. The CDR3 coding sequence is TGTGCCAGCTCACCACCTTGGGCGGGAGGGCCAACAGATACGCAGTATTTT.

This chain joins TRBV19 and TRBJ2-1; 8 bases agree with TRBD2. Germline CDR1 is LNHDA and CDR2 is SQIVND (reference sequence). The CDR3 has 13 residues. Unmatched junction bases numbered 0, after V lost 2 bases and J lost 6 bases. The DNA for the CDR3 is TGTGCCAGTAGTATACTAGCGGGCAATGAGCAGTTCTTC. Translated: CASSILAGNEQFF.

The rearrangement joins TRBV15 to TRBJ1-2; no reliable D call. Trimming removed 1 base from V and 3 bases from J, with 9 bases in between. CDR1 is LNHNV and CDR2 is YYDKDF in the germline V gene (reference sequence). The CDR3 is 14 amino acids. CDR3 bases: TGTGCCACCAGCAGAGCCTTACTCGACTATGGCTACACCTTC. It translates to CATSRALLDYGYTF.

This chain links TRBV7-3 with TRBJ2-6; a possible D gene is TRBD1 (5 bases). The germline CDR1 and CDR2 sequences are SGHTA and FQGTGA. Trimming stripped 2 bases from V and 0 bases from J, with 8 bases between. The CDR3 consists of 16 residues. The CDR3, as DNA: TGTGCCAGCAGCTTACAGGGAAGCTCTGGGGCCAACGTCCTGACTTTC. Translation gives CASSLQGSSGANVLTF.

This rearrangement joins TRBV19 to TRBJ1-6; 8 bases map to TRBD1. In germline, CDR1 is LNHDA, CDR2 SQIVND (reference sequence). V lost 4 bases, J lost 5 bases, and 7 bases stayed unmatched. The CDR3 length is 16 residues. For the CDR3, the DNA is TGTGCCAGTAGTAGTTTTGGGACAGGCAATAATTCACCCCTCCACTTT. This codes for CASSSFGTGNNSPLHF.

The chain joins TRBV5-1 to TRBJ2-7; D possibly corresponds to TRBD1 (5 bases). From germline, CDR1 is SGHRS and CDR2 YFSETQ. This CDR3 has 15 residues. Trimming left V 0 bases short and J 0 bases short, with 10 bases between. The chain's CDR3 is CASSLGGKSSYEQYF. CDR3 DNA: TGCGCCAGCAGCTTGGGGGGCAAGAGCTCCTACGAGCAGTACTTC.

The rearrangement joins TRBV6-6 to TRBJ1-1; 7 positions agree with TRBD1. This CDR3 region has 15 residues. Trimming removed 0 bases from V and 8 bases from J; junction bases left unmatched: 9. Germline lookup yields CDR1 MNHNY and CDR2 SVGAGI (reference sequence). The DNA for the CDR3 is TGTGCCAGCAGTTACTCGAAAGCAGGGACAGACGAAGCTTTCTTT. Encoded protein: CASSYSKAGTDEAFF.

The chain combines TRBV2 with TRBJ1-1, with D unclear. V was shortened by 3 bases and J by 5 bases, with 10 bases between the two germline ends. CDR3 length: 13 amino acids. Germline CDR1 reads SNHLY; CDR2 reads FYNNEI. CDR3 region: CASSDGVWTEAFF. DNA of the CDR3: TGTGCCAGCAGTGACGGGGTTTGGACTGAAGCTTTCTTT.

This rearrangement joins TRBV9 to TRBJ1-5, with 7 bases fitting TRBD1. Germline CDR1 SGDLS, CDR2 YYNGEE. Trimming at V came to 0 bases and at J to 3 bases, leaving 3 bases not matched to a gene. The CDR3 totals 15 residues. Here the CDR3 reads CASSVGDSPNQPQHF. DNA for the CDR3: TGTGCCAGCAGCGTAGGGGACAGTCCCAATCAGCCCCAGCATTTT.

This clone came up a few times. The V call is TRBV5-4, the J call TRBJ1-1, with 9 bases identical to TRBD1. Germline lookup yields CDR1 SGHNT and CDR2 YYREEE (reference sequence). The CDR3 extends over 15 amino acids. Trimming at V came to 5 bases and at J to 2 bases, leaving 7 bases not matched to a gene. The CDR3 loop reads CASRLRGQGNTEAFF. Written as DNA, the CDR3 is TGTGCCAGCAGGCTTAGGGGACAGGGAAACACTGAAGCTTTCTTT.

Points on this clone: Other DNA variants within this sample encode the same CDR3. The chain links TRBV24-1 to TRBJ1-2; 7 nucleotides line up with TRBD1. This CDR3 has 15 residues. CDR1 is KGHDR and CDR2 is SFDVKD in the germline V gene. V was pared by 3 bases and J by 5 bases, with 8 bases of the junction left unmatched. The CDR3 region has the DNA TGTGCCACCAGTGATGGCCGGGACAGTAATTATGGCTACACCTTC. Encoded protein: CATSDGRDSNYGYTF.

This chain joins TRBV2 and TRBJ1-5; weak D call: TRBD1 (5 bases). V lost 8 bases to trimming and J lost 0 bases, with 20 bases between them. The length of the CDR3 is 17 residues. The germline CDR1 and CDR2 sequences are SNHLY and FYNNEI. In nucleotides, the CDR3 is TGTGCCAGCCGTTTCGGAGGGTCAGGGTCTAGCAATCAGCCCCAGCATTTT. It is translated as CASRFGGSGSSNQPQHF.

This CDR3 reads CASSVAPGPSYGYTF. The CDR3, as DNA: TGTGCCAGCAGCGTAGCGCCAGGGCCCAGCTATGGCTACACCTTC. The chain employs TRBV9 and TRBJ1-2; D may be TRBD1 (5 bases). The CDR3 covers 15 residues. CDR1 and CDR2 (germline): SGDLS, YYNGEE. Trimming stripped 0 bases from V and 4 bases from J, with 13 bases between.

The genes are TRBV29-1 and TRBJ2-7; 11 nucleotides line up with TRBD1. This CDR3 has 13 amino acids. Germline V lookup: CDR1 SQVTM, CDR2 ANQGSEA. After removal of 4 bases from V and 2 bases from J, the junction contained 1 base not matched to a gene. CDR3 sequence reads: CSVGDRGTYEQYF. CDR3 nucleotide sequence: TGCAGCGTTGGGGACAGGGGGACCTACGAGCAGTACTTC.

V and J are TRBV4-1 and TRBJ2-6, with TRBD1 as a possible D gene (5 bases). V lost 2 bases and J 0 bases, leaving 11 bases between the germline ends. CDR3 length: 17 amino acids. The germline V gene encodes CDR1 MGHRA and CDR2 YSYEKL. As DNA, the CDR3 is TGCGCCAGCAGCCAATCGGACACAACCTCTGGGGCCAACGTCCTGACTTTC. Translating gives CASSQSDTTSGANVLTF.

The chain is built from TRBV5-1 and TRBJ2-3, with TRBD2 matching over 7 bases. The CDR3 is 16 amino acids. Germline values: CDR1 SGHRS, CDR2 YFSETQ. After removal of 1 base from V and 4 bases from J, the junction contained 9 bases not matched to a gene. This CDR3 is CASSLSGRGRPDTQYF. The CDR3 DNA sequence: TGCGCCAGCAGCTTGTCAGGGCGGGGGAGGCCAGATACGCAGTATTTT.